These 31 T cell receptor beta chains were all obtained from the same sample, sequenced in a study of T cells in Graves' hyperthyroidism and ophthalmopathy. What was amplified from RNA transcripts were TCR beta CDR3 regions. Carried out on the TCR CDR3, a first-round RT-PCR used the HTBI primer set. Using its own MiXCR run on the multiplex PCR reads, TCRdb lists one record per CDR3 protein. The sample lists about 560,000 distinct CDR3 sequences, more than 45% occurring once. Material: peripheral blood or thyroid tissue (not recorded which). The receptors were sampled from a woman aged 18-35 years with Graves' hyperthyroidism.

This clonotype showed up many times. As DNA, the CDR3 is TGTGCCAGCAGCCCAACAGGTGGCGAGCAGTACTTC. It encodes CASSPTGGEQYF. The chain combines TRBV7-9 with TRBJ2-7; maybe TRBD1 (5 bases). Trimming left V 5 bases short and J 6 bases short, with 11 bases between. CDR1 and CDR2 from the germline V gene are SEHNR and FQNEAQ (reference sequence). The CDR3 is 12 amino acids.

The chain links TRBV7-9 to TRBJ1-1; TRBD1 is a possible D gene (5 bases). Germline CDR1 is SEHNR and CDR2 is FQNEAQ (reference sequence). This CDR3 is 13 amino acids long. V dropped 6 bases and J dropped 8 bases, with 16 bases sitting between them. This CDR3 reads CASSRMGRQEAFF. The CDR3 region has the DNA TGTGCCAGCAGTCGAATGGGGCGCCAAGAAGCTTTCTTT.

This sequence joins TRBV20-1 and TRBJ2-5; a possible D gene is TRBD1 (5 bases). The CDR3 contains 14 residues. Germline V gene data show CDR1 as DFQATT and CDR2 as SNEGSKA (reference sequence). V lost 2 bases and J lost 1, with 11 bases in between. In DNA form, the CDR3 reads TGCAGTGCTAGACCTCGACAGATCCAAGAGACCCAGTACTTC. Protein product: CSARPRQIQETQYF.

This clonotype came up a few times. The CDR3 coding sequence is TGTGCCAGCTCGGGGGGGGGGAATAGCAATCAGCCCCAGCATTTT. It encodes CASSGGGNSNQPQHF. This chain links TRBV25-1 with TRBJ1-5; D may be TRBD1 (5 bases). The CDR3 is made up of 15 amino acids. The V and J ends lost 8 bases and 0 bases respectively, with 14 bases between them. Germline CDR1 reads MGHDK; CDR2 reads SYGVNS.

This clonotype appeared many times. CDR3 protein: CASSLAQGGEQYF. DNA for the CDR3: TGTGCCAGCAGCTTGGCACAGGGGGGAGAGCAGTACTTC. The chain links TRBV7-9 to TRBJ2-7; 8 nucleotides align to TRBD1. Germline CDR1 and CDR2: SEHNR and FQNEAQ (reference sequence). The CDR3 sequence is 13 residues long. J gave up 7 bases and V 3 bases, and 5 bases lay outside the gene matches.

The chain recombines TRBV25-1 with TRBJ1-2; no clear D. This CDR3 contains 16 residues. Per the germline V gene, CDR1 is MGHDK and CDR2 is SYGVNS. V dropped 3 bases and J dropped 5 bases, with 19 bases sitting between them. The CDR3 DNA reads as TGTGCCAGCAGTGACTCGAGGAGTGAGGTCGGGTATGGCTACACCTTC. Translating gives CASSDSRSEVGYGYTF.

This clonotype has only one observation. The chain uses TRBV19 and TRBJ1-3; 12 bases are shared with TRBD1. The CDR3 is made up of 18 amino acids. In germline, CDR1 is LNHDA, CDR2 SQIVND (reference sequence). The V segment lost 8 bases and the J segment 7 bases; nucleotides outside the gene matches: 18. The CDR3 loop is CASRAGTGGELPQNTIYF. DNA of the CDR3: TGTGCCAGTCGTGCCGGGACAGGGGGCGAGCTCCCCCAGAACACCATATATTTT.

V gene TRBV29-1 combines with J gene TRBJ2-1; no definite D call. Germline lookup yields CDR1 SQVTM and CDR2 ANQGSEA. With 7 bases removed from V and 8 bases from J, the gap between germline ends came to 15 bases. There are 12 residues in the CDR3. CDR3 DNA sequence: TGCAGCGCCGAGAGAGTGGCGGATGAGCAGTTCTTC. Residues: CSAERVADEQFF.

The J gene is TRBJ2-7, the V gene TRBV15; D may be TRBD1 or TRBD2 (5 bases each). From germline, CDR1 is LNHNV and CDR2 YYDKDF (reference sequence). This CDR3 is built from 15 residues. Trimming cost V 3 bases and J 1 base, with 13 bases left between them. CDR3 DNA: TGTGCCACCAGCAGCCCTCGGGACCGATCCTACGAGCAGTACTTC. It encodes CATSSPRDRSYEQYF.

In this sample, this clonotype turned up a few times. The V call is TRBV14, the J call TRBJ1-2; D not certain. The CDR3 is 14 residues long. V shed 0 bases and J shed 7 bases, with 12 bases lying between them. The germline V gene has CDR1 SGHDN and CDR2 FVKESK. The CDR3 DNA sequence: TGTGCCAGCAGCCAAGATTTTGGGGAGGCTGGCTACACCTTC. Translation gives CASSQDFGEAGYTF.

Many counts were recorded for this clonotype. This sequence joins TRBV2 and TRBJ1-2, with 8 bases aligning to TRBD1. Per the germline V gene, CDR1 is SNHLY and CDR2 is FYNNEI. The CDR3 loop spans 14 amino acids. V trimming: 3 bases; J trimming: 2 bases; junction bases outside the gene matches: 2. CDR3 loop: CASSDGDRNYGYTF. The CDR3, as DNA: TGTGCCAGCAGTGACGGGGACAGGAACTATGGCTACACCTTC.

The table lists this clonotype with a few counts. This chain links TRBV12-3 or TRBV12-4 with TRBJ1-1; D gene uncertain. Trimming pared 7 bases from V and 3 bases from J, leaving 12 bases between. This CDR3 has 13 residues. The CDR3, as DNA: TGTGCCAGCAACCCTGAACGGGACACTGAAGCTTTCTTT. This sequence encodes CASNPERDTEAFF.

On this clonotype: This may arise from a read error, as a much more abundant clone is one base away. The rearrangement joins TRBV2 to TRBJ1-5; D is ambiguous. V was pared by 2 bases and J by 9 bases, with 14 bases between. Germline loops: CDR1 SNHLY, CDR2 FYNNEI. CDR3 length: 14 amino acids. DNA of the CDR3: TGTGCCAGCAGTGAAAAGGATGCATTTCGGCCCCAGCATTTT. It codes for CASSEKDAFRPQHF.

This clonotype came up a few times. As DNA, the CDR3 is TGTGCCACCAGCAGAGAAGTTGGCGGGAGGGCCCCCTACGAGCAGTACTTC. Translation: CATSREVGGRAPYEQYF. This rearrangement joins TRBV15 to TRBJ2-7, with 9 bases that match TRBD2. CDR1 LNHNV and CDR2 YYDKDF come from the germline V gene (reference sequence). The CDR3 runs to 17 residues. V trimming: 0 bases; J trimming: 2 bases; junction bases outside the gene matches: 8. The entire variable domain, with the rest obtained from reference TRBV15 and TRBJ2-7, is as follows: DAMVIQNPRYQVTQFGKPVTLSCSQTLNHNVMYWYQQKSSQAPKLLFHYYDKDFNNEADTPDNFQSRRPNTSFCFLDIRSPGLGDTAMYLCATSREVGGRAPYEQYFGPGTRLTVT.

This sequence joins TRBV11-2 and TRBJ1-1; D might be TRBD1 (6 bases). V gave up 1 base and J gave up 9 bases, with 15 bases separating them. This CDR3 contains 14 residues. Germline V CDR1 and CDR2: SGHAT, FQNNGV. The CDR3 reads CASSLVRTDTKAFF. DNA for the CDR3: TGTGCCAGCAGCTTAGTAAGGACAGACACCAAAGCTTTCTTT.

Comments on this clonotype: The CDR3 end shows no conserved phenylalanine or tryptophan, and so a read error is likely. The rearrangement links TRBV25-1 to TRBJ2-7; D unclear. The CDR3 runs 12 residues. Germline V lookup: CDR1 MGHDK, CDR2 SYGVNS. Trimming pared 5 bases from V and 1 base from J, leaving 6 bases between. In nucleotides, the CDR3 is TGTGCCAGCAGTTTGATGTCCTACGAGCAGTACCTC. Its translation is CASSLMSYEQYL.

This clonotype was found many times. This rearrangement joins TRBV7-8 to TRBJ1-5; the D is unclear. Germline CDR1 is SGHVS and CDR2 is FQNEAQ. The CDR3 runs 15 residues. V dropped 0 bases and J dropped 1 base, with 7 bases sitting between them. CDR3 DNA: TGTGCCAGCAGCTTAGCAGAGAGCAGCAATCAGCCCCAGCATTTT. It translates to CASSLAESSNQPQHF.

Details on this clonotype: This may arise from a read error, as a much more abundant clone is one base away. The V gene is TRBV29-1, the J gene TRBJ1-2; the D gene is possibly TRBD1 (5 bases). Germline V gene sequence: CDR1 SQVTM, CDR2 ANQGSEA. This CDR3 comprises 16 residues. CDR3 nucleotide sequence: TGCAGCGTACTATCTGGGACGGCCCCTACTAACTATGGCCACACCTTC. Translated: CSVLSGTAPTNYGHTF.

Only a few counts were recorded for this clonotype. V and J are TRBV7-2 and TRBJ2-2, with D hard to call. CDR3 length: 15 amino acids. Germline V CDR1 and CDR2: SGHTA, FQGNSA. V was cut by 8 bases and J by 0 bases, with 13 bases left in between. The CDR3 here is CASSETHANTGELFF. CDR3 nucleotide sequence: TGTGCCAGCTCAGAGACTCACGCGAACACCGGGGAGCTGTTTTTT. The full variable domain, rest sourced from reference TRBV7-2 and TRBJ2-2, is GAGVSQSPSNKVTEKGKDVELRCDPISGHTALYWYRQSLGQGLEFLIYFQGNSAPDKSGLPSDRFSAERTGGSVSTLTIQRTQQEDSAVYLCASSETHANTGELFFGEGSRLTVL.

This clonotype has ten or more counts. V usage is TRBV7-6 and J usage is TRBJ1-2, with D unclear. This CDR3 region has 13 residues. V gave up 2 bases and J gave up 3 bases, with 7 bases separating them. Germline V gives CDR1 SGHVS, CDR2 FNYEAQ. Here the CDR3 DNA reads TGTGCCAGCAGCTTACCGGGCGACTATGGCTACACCTTC. It encodes CASSLPGDYGYTF.

This clonotype was recorded many times. The J gene is TRBJ1-5, the V gene TRBV19; no firm D call. With 3 bases removed from V and 4 bases from J, the gap between germline ends came to 7 bases. Per germline, CDR1 LNHDA and CDR2 SQIVND (reference sequence). This CDR3 has 13 amino acids. CDR3 DNA sequence: TGTGCCAGTAGTATGCTTGCGAATCAGCCCCAGCATTTT. It codes for CASSMLANQPQHF. Filled out from reference TRBV19 and TRBJ1-5, the complete variable domain reads DGGITQSPKYLFRKEGQNVTLSCEQNLNHDAMYWYRQDPGQGLRLIYYSQIVNDFQKGDIAEGYSVSREKKESFPLTVTSAQKNPTAFYLCASSMLANQPQHFGDGTRLSIL.

V usage is TRBV2 and J usage is TRBJ2-7; D gene uncertain. The germline V and J ends were trimmed by 2 bases and 2 bases, with 13 bases remaining between them. Germline CDR1 is SNHLY and CDR2 is FYNNEI. The CDR3 covers 15 residues. Here the CDR3 reads CASSESSSFTYEQYF. DNA of the CDR3: TGTGCCAGCAGTGAAAGTTCGTCGTTCACCTACGAGCAGTACTTC. Variable domain in full (rest from reference TRBV2 and TRBJ2-7): EPEVTQTPSHQVTQMGQEVILRCVPISNHLYFYWYRQILGQKVEFLVSFYNNEISEKSEIFDDQFSVERPDGSNFTLKIRSTKLEDSAMYFCASSESSSFTYEQYFGPGTRLTVT.

V usage is TRBV7-3 and J usage is TRBJ2-7; D possibly matches TRBD1 or TRBD2 (5 bases each). The V gene lost 5 bases and the J gene lost 7 bases, with 15 bases spanning the gap. The germline V gene encodes CDR1 SGHTA and CDR2 FQGTGA. The CDR3 covers 13 residues. The CDR3 nucleotides are TGTGCCAGCAGCCGGGGACCTTCTACGGAGCAGTACTTC. Protein sequence: CASSRGPSTEQYF.

With respect to this clonotype: The conserved phenylalanine or tryptophan is not found at the CDR3 terminus, so this likely reflects a read error. This chain connects TRBV29-1 to TRBJ1-3; D remains unclear. Germline V lookup: CDR1 SQVTM, CDR2 ANQGSEA. V shed 4 bases and J shed 1 base, with 8 bases lying between them. The length of the CDR3 is 13 residues. The CDR3 loop is CSVVKLSGNTIYL. CDR3 coding DNA: TGCAGCGTTGTAAAACTTTCTGGAAACACCATATATCTT.

In its sample, this clonotype was seen many times. V and J are TRBV25-1 and TRBJ2-7; possible D gene TRBD2, 5 bases. The ends were cut back, 0 bases at V and 5 bases at J, with 11 bases in the middle. Germline V gene lookup returns CDR1 MGHDK and CDR2 SYGVNS. The CDR3 runs 14 residues. CDR3 residues: CASSEYGVEDEQYF. CDR3 nucleotides: TGTGCCAGCAGTGAATACGGGGTGGAGGACGAGCAGTACTTC.

The chain uses TRBV20-1 and TRBJ2-7; TRBD2 agrees at 9 bases. With 0 bases clipped from V and 4 bases from J, the junction kept 7 bases outside the gene matches. Germline V gene sequence: CDR1 DFQATT, CDR2 SNEGSKA (reference sequence). This CDR3 has 15 amino acids. CDR3 coding DNA: TGCAGTGCTAGAGAGGCTAGCGGGATTGAATACGAGCAGTACTTC. The encoded protein is CSAREASGIEYEQYF.

This sequence joins TRBV24-1 and TRBJ2-7, with TRBD2 matching 10 bases. The V segment lost 4 bases and the J segment 6 bases; nucleotides outside the gene matches: 14. Germline CDR1 and CDR2: KGHDR and SFDVKD. The CDR3 sequence is 17 residues long. The CDR3 DNA is TGTGCCACCAGTGACTCAACCGGGTCTAGCGGGAGAGGCGAGCAGTACTTC. Amino acid sequence: CATSDSTGSSGRGEQYF.

This clonotype has ten or more counts. V is TRBV24-1 and J is TRBJ2-5; TRBD2 matches 9 bases. This CDR3 has 17 amino acids. With V trimmed by 7 bases and J by 1 base, 12 bases remained unmatched. The germline gives CDR1 KGHDR, CDR2 SFDVKD. The CDR3, as DNA: TGTGCCACCAGCGCAGTAGCGGGAGTTCTACGCCAAGAGACCCAGTACTTC. Amino acid sequence: CATSAVAGVLRQETQYF.

DNA for the CDR3: TGCGCCAGCAGTGACGTGGACACCTCCTACGAGCAGTACTTC. It yields the protein CASSDVDTSYEQYF. This chain joins TRBV10-2 and TRBJ2-7, with D perhaps matching TRBD1 (5 bases). The CDR3 loop spans 14 amino acids. Germline V gene data show CDR1 as WSHSY and CDR2 as SAAADI. V lost 3 bases to trimming and J lost 0 bases, with 9 bases between them.

There are a few counts of this clonotype. The V call is TRBV20-1, the J call TRBJ2-7; TRBD2 might be the D (5 bases). The length of the CDR3 is 11 residues. Trimming cost V 2 bases and J 6 bases, with 8 bases left between them. CDR1 is DFQATT, CDR2 SNEGSKA, per germline (reference sequence). The CDR3: CSARLAAEQYF. The CDR3, as DNA: TGCAGTGCTAGACTAGCCGCCGAGCAGTACTTC.

This clonotype was counted at least ten times. The chain combines TRBV29-1 with TRBJ2-2; TRBD2 aligns across 7 bases. CDR1 and CDR2 from the germline V gene are SQVTM and ANQGSEA. V shed 2 bases and J 3 bases; nucleotides not matched to a gene: 0. This CDR3 is 13 amino acids long. The CDR3 DNA reads TGCAGCGTTGAACTAGCGGACACCGGGGAGCTGTTTTTT. This encodes CSVELADTGELFF.